The T cell receptor (beta chain) under discussion was sequenced for a study of control samples from healthy donors and cancer patients. Sequencing was performed with immunoSEQ multiplex PCR; in TCRdb, only in-frame clones are kept and a portion is missing. The data show some 100,000 clones, with around 89% seen just once and around 17% held by the top ten. This CDR3 contains 15 residues. V was shortened by 4 bases and J by 0 bases, with 12 bases between the two germline ends. Germline values: CDR1 SNHLY, CDR2 FYNNEI. The gene calls are TRBV2 and TRBJ1-2; the D gene is possibly TRBD1 (6 bases). This sequence was found in a woman in her fifties or sixties in good health. The sequencing sample was made of blood. The CDR3 DNA reads TGTGCCAGCAGTGGAGGACAGTCACCTAACTATGGCTACACCTTC. Protein product: CASSGGQSPNYGYTF.